This TCR beta chain was recorded in a study of blood T cell repertoires in COVID-19. On the study more broadly: Samples of COVID-19 (acute and convalescent) were obtained from the United States, Italy and Spain.

This CDR3 is built from 14 residues. Germline V lookup: CDR1 SEHNR, CDR2 FQNEAQ (reference sequence). With 7 bases removed from V and 0 bases from J, the gap between germline ends came to 11 bases. Study processing details: The assay estimated nucleated cells by amplifying reference gene primers. Measured with immunoSEQ multiplex PCR; TCRdb has only the in-frame clones, and not every one. The DNA was the basis for D and trimming; V, J and clone size are from that table. This table has fewer than 120,000 clones, 87% appearing once. V gene TRBV7-9 combines with J gene TRBJ2-3, with no clear D. Sequencing was carried out using peripheral blood. The receptor was isolated from a human donor in a cohort sampled during active COVID-19. The CDR3 sequence is CASKDFDSTDTQYF. The CDR3 DNA follows: TGTGCCAGCAAAGACTTCGACAGCACAGATACGCAGTATTTT.